This TCR beta chain was profiled in a study of OX40 agonist ivuxolimab in advanced cancers. Clones were read by immunoSEQ multiplex PCR, and TCRdb kept only the in-frame ones, dropping some. The sample lists tens of thousands of clones, 86% occurring once. CDR3 length equals 12 residues. Trimming took 4 bases from V and 2 from J, leaving 6 bases between them. The V gene's germline CDR1 is SEHNR and CDR2 FQNEAQ (reference sequence). The gene calls are TRBV7-9 and TRBJ2-7; D possibly corresponds to TRBD1 (5 bases). The origin of this receptor is an adult with an advanced solid tumor such as melanoma, head and neck, liver or kidney cancer. The sample was CD4+ or CD8+ T cells sorted from blood, taken in a trial of the OX40 agonist ivuxolimab. CDR3 region: CASSSTAYEQYF. CDR3 bases: TGTGCCAGCAGCTCGACAGCCTACGAGCAGTACTTC.